The 15 T cell receptor beta chains given below trace back to one sample, sequenced in a study of memory B cells and T cells in multiple sclerosis. After stimulus-free culture, autoproliferating CFSE-dim and non-proliferating CFSE-high T cells were sequenced separately. Cultures began with about 4.6x10^7 CFSE-labeled PBMCs, unstimulated for under 8 days, with replicate wells pooled. Libraries were prepared by immunoSEQ multiplex PCR; TCRdb keeps only in-frame clonotypes and omits some of them. The sample shows over 35,000 clones, almost 85% of them seen only once. Their antigen targets remain unknown. The sequenced material came from PBMCs from blood kept in culture. The receptor set was obtained from a human donor with multiple sclerosis.

The chain has TRBV9 and TRBJ2-3, with 9 bases identical to TRBD2. The CDR3 loop spans 16 amino acids. Germline CDR1 SGDLS, CDR2 YYNGEE. V dropped 0 bases and J dropped 5; count of bases not matched to a gene: 7. The CDR3 DNA follows: TGTGCCAGCAGCGTAGCCGCGGGGGGGCCTGGAGATACGCAGTATTTT. Translation gives CASSVAAGGPGDTQYF.

This chain joins TRBV27 and TRBJ2-2, with D perhaps given as TRBD1 or TRBD2 (5 bases each). In germline, CDR1 is MNHEY, CDR2 SMNVEV (reference sequence). There are 13 residues in the CDR3. Trimming pared 6 bases from V and 11 bases from J, leaving 16 bases between. The CDR3 loop reads CASSLSRGRELFF. The CDR3 DNA follows: TGTGCCAGCAGCCTTTCGAGGGGAAGAGAGCTGTTTTTT.

This clone showed up just a few times. The chain employs TRBV2 and TRBJ2-1; 7 bases line up with TRBD1. V was pared by 2 bases and J by 8 bases, with 6 bases of the junction left unmatched. Germline-derived CDR1 and CDR2 are SNHLY and FYNNEI. There are 14 residues in the CDR3. CDR3 region: CASSERGRTHEQFF. CDR3 bases: TGTGCCAGCAGTGAAAGGGGGCGCACCCATGAGCAGTTCTTC.

The V call is TRBV2, the J call TRBJ2-7, with D perhaps given as TRBD1 or TRBD2 (5 bases each). V was shortened by 4 bases and J by 3 bases, with 10 bases between the two germline ends. The CDR3 has 13 amino acids. Germline V gene sequence: CDR1 SNHLY, CDR2 FYNNEI. The CDR3 region has the DNA TGTGCCAGCAGTGCCCGGGACGTCTACGAGCAGTACTTC. It encodes CASSARDVYEQYF.

This clone was detected only once. The CDR3 DNA reads as TGTGCCAGCTCCCCCGAGATTGACACTGAAGCTTTCTTT. Residues: CASSPEIDTEAFF. V and J are TRBV6-6 and TRBJ1-1, with D unresolved. The germline gives CDR1 MNHNY, CDR2 SVGAGI (reference sequence). V was clipped by 8 bases and J by 3 bases, with 13 bases between them. CDR3 length: 13 residues.

CDR3 nucleotide sequence: TGCGCCAGCGGTCAAACTAGCGGGGGGCAAGAGCTGTTTTTT. This codes for CASGQTSGGQELFF. The genes are TRBV5-1 and TRBJ2-2, with 12 nucleotides matching TRBD2. Germline loops: CDR1 SGHRS, CDR2 YFSETQ. The CDR3 is 14 residues long. J was trimmed by 11 bases and V by 7 bases; bases with no gene match: 9.

The chain combines TRBV5-1 with TRBJ1-1; the D is unclear. Trimming took 6 bases from V and 2 from J, leaving 17 bases between them. Germline values: CDR1 SGHRS, CDR2 YFSETQ. The CDR3 extends over 15 amino acids. CDR3 DNA sequence: TGCGCCAGCACCTTCCTCCCGGGGTCCAACACTGAAGCTTTCTTT. Its protein product is CASTFLPGSNTEAFF.

This clone was observed a few times. This chain connects TRBV5-5 to TRBJ1-2, with a weak D call TRBD1 (5 bases). The CDR3 has 13 amino acids. Trimming shortened V by 4 bases and J by 0 bases, and 7 bases separated the two germline ends. The germline V gene encodes CDR1 SGHKS and CDR2 YYEKEE (reference sequence). DNA of the CDR3: TGTGCCAGCAGCCAAGGGGCTAACTATGGCTACACCTTC. It codes for CASSQGANYGYTF.

This chain connects TRBV7-3 to TRBJ1-3; D is ambiguous. The CDR3 consists of 15 residues. Germline V CDR1 and CDR2: SGHTA, FQGTGA. V was pared by 1 base and J by 0 bases, with 7 bases between. The CDR3 reads CASSLSGLSGNTIYF. DNA of the CDR3: TGTGCCAGCAGCTTAAGCGGACTCTCTGGAAACACCATATATTTT.

The V call is TRBV2, the J call TRBJ2-7; possibly TRBD2 for D (6 bases). Germline V gene lookup returns CDR1 SNHLY and CDR2 FYNNEI. The CDR3 loop spans 14 amino acids. Deletions cut 2 bases from V and 7 bases from J, with 15 bases between. The CDR3 is CASSEMRGPGEQYF. CDR3 nucleotides: TGTGCCAGCAGTGAAATGCGGGGTCCGGGGGAGCAGTACTTC. Using reference TRBV2 and TRBJ2-7 for the parts outside the CDR3, the full variable domain is EPEVTQTPSHQVTQMGQEVILRCVPISNHLYFYWYRQILGQKVEFLVSFYNNEISEKSEIFDDQFSVERPDGSNFTLKIRSTKLEDSAMYFCASSEMRGPGEQYFGPGTRLTVT.

The V gene is TRBV12-2, the J gene TRBJ2-6. TRBV12-2 is assigned pseudogene status. This CDR3 has 17 amino acids. The CDR3 DNA reads TGTGCAAGTCGCTTAGGGGGACGGAGCTCTGGGGCCAACGTCCTGACTTTC. This translates into CASRLGGRSSGANVLTF.

V and J are TRBV5-1 and TRBJ1-2; no firm D call. The ends were cut back, 0 bases at V and 6 bases at J, with 15 bases in the middle. From germline, CDR1 is SGHRS and CDR2 YFSETQ. This CDR3 is built from 15 residues. The CDR3 sequence is CASSLEGKSGDGYTF. In nucleotides, the CDR3 is TGCGCCAGCAGCTTGGAAGGGAAGAGTGGGGATGGCTACACCTTC.

This chain uses TRBV30 with TRBJ2-1; 7 nucleotides align to TRBD1. In germline, CDR1 is GTSNPN, CDR2 SVGIG (reference sequence). The CDR3 has 15 amino acids. V trimming: 0 bases; J trimming: 4 bases; junction bases outside the gene matches: 6. CDR3 sequence: CAWSVGGQSYNEQFF. CDR3 DNA: TGTGCCTGGAGTGTTGGGGGACAGTCGTACAATGAGCAGTTCTTC. The full variable domain, with the rest looked up from reference TRBV30 and TRBJ2-1, is SQTIHQWPATLVQPVGSPLSLECTVEGTSNPNLYWYRQAAGRGLQLLFYSVGIGQISSEVPQNLSASRPQDRQFILSSKKLLLSDSGFYLCAWSVGGQSYNEQFFGPGTRLTVL.

The chain recombines TRBV10-1 with TRBJ2-7, with 9 bases matching TRBD1. The CDR3 spans 14 residues. V was clipped by 3 bases and J by 5 bases; unmatched bases: 5. Germline-derived CDR1 and CDR2 are WNHNN and SYGVQD (reference sequence). CDR3 DNA: TGCGCCAGCAGTGACTCGGACAGGGGCCACGAGCAGTACTTC. Protein product: CASSDSDRGHEQYF.

The rearrangement uses TRBV9 and TRBJ2-3; 12 bases map to TRBD2. Trimming at V came to 3 bases and at J to 3 bases, leaving 11 bases not matched to a gene. Germline V gene sequence: CDR1 SGDLS, CDR2 YYNGEE. CDR3 length: 18 amino acids. CDR3: CASSAYSSSGGETDTQYF. CDR3 sequence (DNA): TGTGCCAGCAGCGCCTATTCTTCTAGCGGGGGGGAGACAGATACGCAGTATTTT.